This entry lists 3 T cell receptor beta chains sequenced from one sample in a study of shared clonotypes between healthy human individuals. Method: immunoSEQ multiplex PCR; TCRdb's copy keeps in-frame clones and lacks some. The sample contains roughly 2.5 million clones, 90% to 95% of which appear only once. The sample was naive CD4+ T cells sorted from blood. Subset defined: CD45RA+ positively selected. The source is a man aged 18-30 years in good health.

The CDR3 DNA is TGTGCCAGCAGTCTGGACAGCTACACTGAAGCTTTCTTT. This encodes CASSLDSYTEAFF. The rearrangement links TRBV2 to TRBJ1-1; tentative D call: TRBD1 (6 bases). This CDR3 contains 13 residues. V lost 5 bases to trimming and J lost 3 bases, with 10 bases between them. Looked up from germline, CDR1 is SNHLY and CDR2 is FYNNEI.

The chain has TRBV7-3 and TRBJ2-3; TRBD1 matches 8 bases. The germline V gene has CDR1 SGHTA and CDR2 FQGTGA. The CDR3 has 17 residues. J was trimmed by 1 base and V by 2 bases; bases with no gene match: 8. The CDR3 protein is CASSLGLPGQGTDTQYF. The CDR3 DNA is TGTGCCAGCAGCTTAGGGCTCCCGGGACAGGGCACAGATACGCAGTATTTT.

The genes are TRBV7-2 and TRBJ2-3; TRBD2 might be the D (5 bases). Trimming took 5 bases from V and 0 from J, leaving 15 bases between them. Germline V gene lookup returns CDR1 SGHTA and CDR2 FQGNSA. This CDR3 spans 16 amino acids. CDR3 amino acids: CASSRGSRTSTDTQYF. In nucleotides, the CDR3 is TGTGCCAGCAGCCGAGGGAGTCGGACTAGCACAGATACGCAGTATTTT.